A selection of T cell receptor beta chains follows, all from one sample in a study of identical twins. TCRdb recomputed calls from the 5' RACE reads with MiXCR, one row per CDR3 protein. This sample has 500,000 or so distinct CDR3 sequences, with roughly an eighth found just once. These data were also filed under a second study, of yellow fever vaccine responses in identical twins.

The sequencing input was CD4+ T cells sorted from blood. The receptors here all came from a woman younger than 30 in good health. CDR3s include the opening cysteine and the closing phenylalanine or tryptophan. D genes are given only for firm matches.

j_call	d_call	v_call	cdr3_aa
TRBJ2-7	TRBD2	TRBV7-6	CASSLNVREGDEQYF
TRBJ2-3	TRBD1	TRBV19	CASSSRDRVNSDTQYF
TRBJ2-1	TRBD2	TRBV12-3/TRBV12-4	CASSFSGRAYNEQFF
TRBJ1-2	-	TRBV29-1	CSVKADLVGGYTF
TRBJ2-2	TRBD1	TRBV4-3	CASRTGFGTGELFF
TRBJ2-1	-	TRBV20-1	CSATRDFFSYNEQFF
TRBJ2-3	TRBD2	TRBV15	CATSVSGGRDTQYF
TRBJ2-2	TRBD1	TRBV25-1	CASSVGTGGNTGELFF
TRBJ1-2	TRBD1	TRBV5-1	CASSPVQGSYGYTF
TRBJ2-2	TRBD1	TRBV5-1	CASSSGQDAFLTGELFF
TRBJ2-7	TRBD1	TRBV6-5	CASSYVTGVYEQYF
TRBJ2-1	-	TRBV20-1	CSARYSGEQFF
TRBJ2-1	TRBD2	TRBV24-1	CATSDPGTSGRGSNEQFF
TRBJ1-1	-	TRBV12-3/TRBV12-4	CASSYGAGEAFF
TRBJ2-7	TRBD2	TRBV4-3	CASSRHTSGSSYEQYF
TRBJ2-7	TRBD1	TRBV19	CASSARQGPGTYEQYF
TRBJ2-5	TRBD2	TRBV5-1	CASSLAVAGTTRETQYF
TRBJ1-2	-	TRBV6-1	CASRPEQGFSGYTF
TRBJ2-1	-	TRBV4-3	CASSQVRTMNEQFF
TRBJ1-4	-	TRBV20-1	CSARPFIANEKLFF
TRBJ1-1	TRBD1	TRBV29-1	CSVERGTGDSEAFF
TRBJ2-5	TRBD2	TRBV7-2	CASSLVTASGETQYF
TRBJ2-7	-	TRBV5-1	CASSRTEVNEQYF
TRBJ2-7	-	TRBV7-9	CASSSLGGALGDEQYF
TRBJ2-2	TRBD1	TRBV19	CASSVWDRYTGELFF
TRBJ2-5	TRBD2	TRBV5-1	CASRFSGEQETQYF
TRBJ1-1	TRBD1	TRBV28	CASSFPRAGGTTEAFF
TRBJ2-7	TRBD2	TRBV6-2/TRBV6-3	CASQRGGIAYEQYF
TRBJ2-1	-	TRBV2	CASSGIGVRYNEQFF
TRBJ1-2	TRBD1	TRBV7-9	CASSQGQVIVYGYTF
TRBJ2-7	TRBD2	TRBV20-1	CSAPTARGLAGDLDEQYF
TRBJ2-4	TRBD2	TRBV7-2	CASSTGADTRGKNIQYF
TRBJ1-6	-	TRBV7-2	CASSLVAFSAAPLHF
TRBJ2-5	TRBD2	TRBV29-1	CSVEPPGLAGQYQETQYF
TRBJ2-7	TRBD1	TRBV6-1	CASSKPGQGLTEQYF
TRBJ2-6	TRBD1	TRBV18	CASSPLPGQTPSFSGDRANVLTF
TRBJ2-5	-	TRBV5-1	CASMVGGLQETQYF
TRBJ1-1	-	TRBV3-1	CASSFNTGSDTEAFF
TRBJ1-2	TRBD1	TRBV12-3/TRBV12-4	CASRQTGTVLYGYTF
TRBJ2-3	TRBD2	TRBV5-6	CASSLERGAKDTQYF
TRBJ2-2	TRBD2	TRBV5-4	CASSSGTSGRAITGELFF
TRBJ2-1	-	TRBV24-1	CATSIPDKVDNGEQFF
TRBJ1-5	-	TRBV12-3/TRBV12-4	CASTRAGVAGNQPQHF
TRBJ2-3	TRBD1	TRBV6-1	CASSRGQGARDTQYF
TRBJ2-7	-	TRBV5-5	CASSLDQGLREQYF